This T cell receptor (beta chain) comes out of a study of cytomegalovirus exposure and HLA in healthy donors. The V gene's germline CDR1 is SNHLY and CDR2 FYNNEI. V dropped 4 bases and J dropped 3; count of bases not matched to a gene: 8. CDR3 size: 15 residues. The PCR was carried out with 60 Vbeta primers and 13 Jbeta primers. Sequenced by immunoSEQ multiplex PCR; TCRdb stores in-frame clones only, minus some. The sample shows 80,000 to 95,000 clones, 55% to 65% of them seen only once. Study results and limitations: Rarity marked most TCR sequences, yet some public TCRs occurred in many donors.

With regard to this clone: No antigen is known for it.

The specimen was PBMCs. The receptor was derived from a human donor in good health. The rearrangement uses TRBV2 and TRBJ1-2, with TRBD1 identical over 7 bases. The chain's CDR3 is CASSAQTGADYGYTF. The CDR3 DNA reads TGTGCCAGCAGTGCACAAACAGGGGCTGACTATGGCTACACCTTC.